This is a list of T cell receptor beta chains from one sample in a study of control samples from healthy donors and cancer patients. Measured with immunoSEQ multiplex PCR; TCRdb has only the in-frame clones, and not every one. The data hold approximately 150,000 clones, with more than 90% observed a single time. The specimen was blood. The receptor source for this set is a woman in her thirties or forties in good health. Both conserved end residues are part of each CDR3. A D gene is named only where the DNA matches it firmly. Clone size is shown for a subset of rows, as once, few, many or a class of expanded clone.

cdr3_nt	cdr3_aa	clone_size	v_call	j_call	d_call
TGTGCCGCTGCGGCGGGCGGGGCGGCGACTTATGGCTACACCTTC	CAAAAGGAATYGYTF	.	TRBV10-3	TRBJ1-2	.
TGTGCCAGCAGCTTAGAACTAGCCAACAATGAGCAGTTCTTC	CASSLELANNEQFF	.	TRBV7-2	TRBJ2-1	.
TGTGCCAGCAGCGGACAGGAGAACTATGGCTACACCTTC	CASSGQENYGYTF	.	TRBV12-3/TRBV12-4	TRBJ1-2	TRBD1
TGTGCCAGCAGCAGGAGAGGGGATCAGCCCCAGCATTTT	CASSRRGDQPQHF	.	TRBV13	TRBJ1-5	.
TGCGCCAGCAGCTTCGGACTAGCGGGGGGACCGGTACGGTCCCAAGAGACCCAGTACTTC	CASSFGLAGGPVRSQETQYF	.	TRBV5-1	TRBJ2-5	TRBD2
TGTGCCAGCAGTTACGACGATGCTAGCACAGATACGCAGTATTTT	CASSYDDASTDTQYF	.	TRBV6-6	TRBJ2-3	.
TGTGCCAGCAGCCAACCTTCGGGCACTGAAGCTTTCTTT	CASSQPSGTEAFF	once	TRBV3-1/TRBV3-2	TRBJ1-1	.
TGTGCCAGCAGCCCAACAGGGCACCGTGAAAAACTGTTTTTT	CASSPTGHREKLFF	.	TRBV3-1/TRBV3-2	TRBJ1-4	.
TGTGCCAGCAGTGGGGACAGTAATGAGCAGTTCTTC	CASSGDSNEQFF	.	TRBV2	TRBJ2-1	TRBD1
TGTGCCAGCAGCTCCCGGGACAGGGGAATGTATGGCTACACCTTC	CASSSRDRGMYGYTF	.	TRBV11-2	TRBJ1-2	TRBD1
TGTGCCAGCAGCTTGTATGCTTCAGGCTACACCTTC	CASSLYASGYTF	.	TRBV5-6	TRBJ1-2	.
TGCGCCAGCAGCTTGGCCCCGTTTGGGGCGGGGTCGGGAAATGAGCAGTTCTTC	CASSLAPFGAGSGNEQFF	.	TRBV5-1	TRBJ2-1	.
TGTGCCAGCAGCTCCAGACAGGGTCGGGAAGAGACCCAGTACTTC	CASSSRQGREETQYF	.	TRBV7-9	TRBJ2-5	TRBD1
TGCGCCAGCAGCCCAGCGGGGATCGCCTACGAGCAGTACTTC	CASSPAGIAYEQYF	.	TRBV5-1	TRBJ2-7	TRBD2
TGTGCCAGCAGTTACTCCGGATTTTCCAGCTCTGGAAACACCATATATTTT	CASSYSGFSSSGNTIYF	few	TRBV6-2/TRBV6-3	TRBJ1-3	.